Listed here are 30 T cell receptor beta chains from one sample, sequenced in a study of cytomegalovirus exposure and HLA in healthy donors. The PCR ran on 60 Vbeta and 13 Jbeta primers. TCRdb's table, derived via immunoSEQ multiplex PCR, lists solely in-frame clones and lacks some. The sample holds a few hundred thousand clones; under 80% are singletons and the top ten take approximately 1.7%. Sequenced input: PBMCs. The receptors were sampled from a woman aged 25-40 years in good health and CMV-seronegative.

The gene calls are TRBV6-1 and TRBJ2-1, with 7 bases lining up with TRBD2. Trimming took 3 bases from V and 6 from J; bases not matched to a gene: 8. CDR3 size: 15 residues. The germline V gene has CDR1 MNHNS and CDR2 SASEGT. This CDR3 reads CASSDSGGGSNEQFF. The CDR3 nucleotides read TGTGCCAGCAGTGACTCGGGGGGAGGATCCAATGAGCAGTTCTTC.

The V and J genes are TRBV2 and TRBJ2-5, with TRBD1 matching over 10 bases. With 8 bases clipped from V and 5 bases from J, the junction kept 8 bases outside the gene matches. From germline, CDR1 is SNHLY and CDR2 FYNNEI. This CDR3 spans 14 amino acids. CDR3 sequence: CASEGQGERETQYF. CDR3 coding DNA: TGTGCCAGCGAAGGACAGGGGGAGCGGGAGACCCAGTACTTC. Variable domain in full (rest from reference TRBV2 and TRBJ2-5): EPEVTQTPSHQVTQMGQEVILRCVPISNHLYFYWYRQILGQKVEFLVSFYNNEISEKSEIFDDQFSVERPDGSNFTLKIRSTKLEDSAMYFCASEGQGERETQYFGPGTRLLVL.

This clone has just one count. The chain recombines TRBV9 with TRBJ2-1; 11 positions agree with TRBD2. The CDR3 spans 16 residues. J gave up 4 bases and V 5 bases, and 8 bases lay outside the gene matches. CDR1 is SGDLS and CDR2 is YYNGEE in the germline V gene. The DNA of the CDR3 is TGTGCCAGCAGTGAAGTTCTAGCGGGGGGTTACAATGAGCAGTTCTTC. This sequence encodes CASSEVLAGGYNEQFF.

The J gene is TRBJ1-6, the V gene TRBV5-5; D is undetermined. V was shortened by 3 bases and J by 6 bases, with 7 bases between the two germline ends. This CDR3 region has 13 residues. Looked up from germline, CDR1 is SGHKS and CDR2 is YYEKEE (reference sequence). CDR3 sequence (DNA): TGTGCCAGCAGCTCACTACTTAATTCACCCCTCCACTTT. Its protein product is CASSSLLNSPLHF.

This clone was observed a handful of times. This rearrangement joins TRBV11-2 to TRBJ2-1; 7 nucleotides align to TRBD2. This CDR3 contains 17 residues. Germline CDR1 is SGHAT and CDR2 is FQNNGV. V shed 3 bases, J shed 3 bases, and the junction held 11 bases outside the gene matches. The CDR3, as DNA: TGTGCCAGCAGCTTGGATCCAGGAAGCGGGGTCTACAATGAGCAGTTCTTC. Its translation is CASSLDPGSGVYNEQFF.

The chain employs TRBV14 and TRBJ2-7; possibly TRBD2 for D (5 bases). V lost 3 bases, J lost 6 bases, and 15 bases lay in between. This CDR3 has 14 residues. The germline V gene encodes CDR1 SGHDN and CDR2 FVKESK. DNA for the CDR3: TGTGCCAGCAGCCAGGGAATTGTAGAGGGCGAGCAGTACTTC. Translating gives CASSQGIVEGEQYF. Variable domain in full (rest from reference TRBV14 and TRBJ2-7): EAGVTQFPSHSVIEKGQTVTLRCDPISGHDNLYWYRRVMGKEIKFLLHFVKESKQDESGMPNNRFLAERTGGTYSTLKVQPAELEDSGVYFCASSQGIVEGEQYFGPGTRLTVT.

The rearrangement uses TRBV5-5 and TRBJ2-5; D gene ambiguous. The last part of the DNA fits TRBJ2-7 better; the J call may be wrong. This CDR3 has 13 amino acids. Germline V gives CDR1 SGHKS, CDR2 YYEKEE (reference sequence). As DNA, the CDR3 is TGTGCCAGCAGCTTGGGAGGCATTCCCGAGCAGTACTTC. It translates to CASSLGGIPEQYF.

The gene calls are TRBV19 and TRBJ1-1; 8 bases are shared with TRBD1. Germline CDR1 reads LNHDA; CDR2 reads SQIVND (reference sequence). Losses at the gene ends were 6 bases for V and 1 base for J; bases not matched to a gene: 1. This CDR3 has 13 residues. CDR3 bases: TGTGCCAGTAGCAGGGGGCCGAACACTGAAGCTTTCTTT. This gives the protein CASSRGPNTEAFF.

This clone was detected a few times. V usage is TRBV11-3 and J usage is TRBJ1-2; the D is unclear. CDR1 is SGHNT and CDR2 is YENEEA in the germline V gene. The CDR3 has 14 amino acids. V was pared by 5 bases and J by 8 bases, with 18 bases between. CDR3 protein: CASSPGGGREGYTF. The CDR3, as DNA: TGTGCCAGCAGCCCAGGAGGAGGAAGGGAAGGCTACACCTTC.

This clone was seen a single time. The chain uses TRBV18 and TRBJ1-2; D may be TRBD1 (5 bases). Germline assignment: CDR1 KGHSH and CDR2 LQKENI. This CDR3 region has 15 residues. Trimming took off 1 base at V and 7 bases at J, with 16 bases between the two ends. The CDR3 DNA sequence: TGTGCCAGCTCACCACAGGCACAGGAAGGTCTTGGCTACACCTTC. This gives the protein CASSPQAQEGLGYTF.

This clone showed up just a few times. V and J are TRBV7-9 and TRBJ2-3; possibly TRBD2 for D (6 bases). CDR3 length equals 15 residues. V shed 2 bases and J shed 6 bases, with 15 bases lying between them. CDR1 SEHNR and CDR2 FQNEAQ come from the germline V gene (reference sequence). In DNA, the CDR3 is TGTGCCAGCAGCTTATCCCAGGGCGGGACCGATACGCAGTATTTT. This translates into CASSLSQGGTDTQYF.

The chain combines TRBV5-8 with TRBJ1-1, with TRBD1 as a possible D gene (5 bases). Trimming shortened V by 3 bases and J by 8 bases, and 14 bases separated the two germline ends. The CDR3 length is 13 residues. In germline, CDR1 is SGHTS, CDR2 YDEGEE. In DNA, the CDR3 is TGTGCCAGCAGCTCCGTTGACAGAGTAGAAGCTTTCTTT. It translates to CASSSVDRVEAFF.

For the CDR3, the DNA is TGTGCCAGCTCACGGGCGGGAGATAACAATGAGCAGTTCTTC. It codes for CASSRAGDNNEQFF. This chain links TRBV18 with TRBJ2-1; 7 bases line up with TRBD2. There are 14 residues in the CDR3. Germline-derived CDR1 and CDR2 are KGHSH and LQKENI. The ends lost 4 bases at V and 5 bases at J; junction bases unmatched: 5.

This clone was picked up a small number of times. This rearrangement joins TRBV13 to TRBJ2-4, with D perhaps TRBD2 (6 bases). The CDR3 has 15 amino acids. Trimming pared 7 bases from V and 6 bases from J, leaving 19 bases between. Germline V lookup: CDR1 PRHDT, CDR2 FYEKMQ (reference sequence). CDR3 amino acids: CASTQKGQGGNIQYF. DNA for the CDR3: TGTGCCAGCACCCAGAAGGGGCAGGGAGGAAACATTCAGTACTTC.

The chain uses TRBV4-1 and TRBJ1-2; D call uncertain. The CDR3 spans 14 residues. CDR1 and CDR2 (germline): MGHRA, YSYEKL. V was clipped by 0 bases and J by 0 bases, with 5 bases between them. Here the CDR3 reads CASSQDRSNYGYTF. CDR3 DNA: TGCGCCAGCAGCCAAGACCGGTCTAACTATGGCTACACCTTC.

This clone has only a few counts. The genes are TRBV19 and TRBJ1-6; the D is unclear. The CDR3 runs 16 residues. Per germline, CDR1 LNHDA and CDR2 SQIVND (reference sequence). The V end was cut by 5 bases, the J end by 0 bases, with 11 bases between. The CDR3 DNA reads TGTGCCAGTAGTGAACAGATCAGCTCCTATAATTCACCCCTCCACTTT. Translated: CASSEQISSYNSPLHF.

In its sample, this clone was seen a few times. The chain carries TRBV6-1 and TRBJ1-6, with D perhaps TRBD1 (5 bases). Deletions cut 1 base from V and 10 bases from J, with 14 bases between. The CDR3 is 15 residues long. The V gene's germline CDR1 is MNHNS and CDR2 SASEGT. The DNA for the CDR3 is TGTGCCAGCAGTGAAGAGGTCAGGGTGTGGTCACCCCTCCACTTT. This codes for CASSEEVRVWSPLHF.

This rearrangement joins TRBV30 to TRBJ1-4, with D possibly TRBD1 on 6 matching bases. The CDR3 is 14 residues long. Per germline, CDR1 GTSNPN and CDR2 SVGIG (reference sequence). The germline V and J ends were trimmed by 5 bases and 8 bases, with 18 bases remaining between them. The CDR3 coding sequence is TGTGCCTGGCGGCTTGCAGGGGCAGGGGAAAAACTGTTTTTT. This translates into CAWRLAGAGEKLFF.

The rearrangement joins TRBV6-5 to TRBJ2-3; TRBD2 is a possible D gene (6 bases). Trimming cost V 5 bases and J 2 bases, with 14 bases left between them. The CDR3 is 15 amino acids. Germline values: CDR1 MNHEY, CDR2 SVGAGI. For the CDR3, the DNA is TGTGCCAGCAGTAAACTAGCCGCTTACACAGATACGCAGTATTTT. Translating it yields CASSKLAAYTDTQYF.

This chain uses TRBV29-1 with TRBJ1-5; weak D call: TRBD1 (5 bases). V was cut by 7 bases and J by 7 bases, with 17 bases left in between. Germline CDR1 is SQVTM and CDR2 is ANQGSEA. The CDR3 covers 13 residues. CDR3 sequence: CSASFGRGQPQHF. CDR3 nucleotide sequence: TGCAGCGCATCTTTTGGCCGGGGGCAGCCCCAGCATTTT. Based on the CDR3 plus reference TRBV29-1 and TRBJ1-5, the full variable domain is SAVISQKPSRDICQRGTSLTIQCQVDSQVTMMFWYRQQPGQSLTLIATANQGSEATYESGFVIDKFPISRPNLTFSTLTVSNMSPEDSSIYLCSASFGRGQPQHFGDGTRLSIL.

Here the CDR3 reads CSTGNVDTEAFF. The CDR3 coding sequence is TGCAGCACAGGAAACGTGGACACTGAAGCTTTCTTT. This rearrangement joins TRBV29-1 to TRBJ1-1; D is perhaps TRBD1 (5 bases). This CDR3 is 12 amino acids long. Trimming removed 8 bases from V and 3 bases from J, with 13 bases in between. CDR1 SQVTM and CDR2 ANQGSEA come from the germline V gene. The full variable domain, with the rest looked up from reference TRBV29-1 and TRBJ1-1, is SAVISQKPSRDICQRGTSLTIQCQVDSQVTMMFWYRQQPGQSLTLIATANQGSEATYESGFVIDKFPISRPNLTFSTLTVSNMSPEDSSIYLCSTGNVDTEAFFGQGTRLTVV.

This clone was observed a handful of times. V and J are TRBV2 and TRBJ2-5; 7 bases align to TRBD2. Germline CDR1 reads SNHLY; CDR2 reads FYNNEI. This CDR3 region has 13 residues. J gave up 4 bases and V 7 bases, and 6 bases lay outside the gene matches. The CDR3 loop reads CASNPAGVETQYF. DNA for the CDR3: TGTGCCAGCAACCCGGCGGGAGTAGAGACCCAGTACTTC.

In its sample, this clone was seen once. The chain joins TRBV5-1 to TRBJ1-6; 9 nucleotides line up with TRBD1. Losses at the gene ends were 4 bases for V and 10 bases for J; bases not matched to a gene: 9. This CDR3 is 15 amino acids long. Per the germline V gene, CDR1 is SGHRS and CDR2 is YFSETQ. CDR3 DNA sequence: TGCGCCAGCAGCGTACAGGGGGCTGACGGATCACCCCTCCACTTT. It is translated as CASSVQGADGSPLHF.

V usage is TRBV5-8 and J usage is TRBJ1-4; TRBD1 is a possible D gene (5 bases). This CDR3 has 14 amino acids. Per germline, CDR1 SGHTS and CDR2 YDEGEE. Trimming left V 5 bases short and J 8 bases short, with 16 bases between. The CDR3 spells CASRPRDWREKLFF. The DNA for the CDR3 is TGTGCCAGCAGGCCCCGGGACTGGCGCGAAAAACTGTTTTTT.

The genes are TRBV4-1 and TRBJ1-2; tentatively, D is TRBD1 (5 bases). This CDR3 has 14 residues. V lost 0 bases, J lost 2 bases, and 7 bases lay in between. Germline loops: CDR1 MGHRA, CDR2 YSYEKL. CDR3 loop: CASSQDQGNYGYTF. DNA of the CDR3: TGCGCCAGCAGCCAAGATCAGGGAAACTATGGCTACACCTTC.

V usage is TRBV5-6 and J usage is TRBJ2-2; TRBD2 might be the D (5 bases). Trimming removed 5 bases at V and 7 bases at J, with 9 bases between. Looked up from germline, CDR1 is SGHDT and CDR2 is YYEEEE. The CDR3 is 12 residues long. The CDR3 bases are TGTGCCAGCAGTTACGGAGGCGGGGAGCTGTTTTTT. Translated: CASSYGGGELFF. Filled out from reference TRBV5-6 and TRBJ2-2, the complete variable domain reads DAGVTQSPTHLIKTRGQQVTLRCSPKSGHDTVSWYQQALGQGPQFIFQYYEEEERQRGNFPDRFSGHQFPNYSSELNVNALLLGDSALYLCASSYGGGELFFGEGSRLTVL.

This chain links TRBV4-2 with TRBJ2-7, with 8 bases that match TRBD2. Unmatched junction bases numbered 4, after V lost 1 base and J lost 2 bases. CDR3 length equals 15 residues. Germline assignment: CDR1 LGHNA and CDR2 YNFKEQ. CDR3 nucleotide sequence: TGTGCCAGCAGCCAAGGCCTTAGCGGGACCTACGAGCAGTACTTC. Translating gives CASSQGLSGTYEQYF.

Only a few counts were recorded for this clone. V gene TRBV4-1 combines with J gene TRBJ2-3; 14 bases fit TRBD2. V lost 1 base, J lost 4 bases, and 7 bases stayed unmatched. The CDR3 is 18 amino acids. The V gene's germline CDR1 is MGHRA and CDR2 YSYEKL. CDR3 nucleotide sequence: TGCGCCAGCAGCCAAGGCCCGACTAGCGGGGGGGCCGCAGATACGCAGTATTTT. This sequence encodes CASSQGPTSGGAADTQYF.

The chain has TRBV7-9 and TRBJ1-3; D perhaps matches TRBD1 (6 bases). CDR3 size: 15 residues. Germline loops: CDR1 SEHNR, CDR2 FQNEAQ (reference sequence). Trimming removed 6 bases at V and 6 bases at J, with 18 bases between. In DNA, the CDR3 is TGTGCCAGCAGGCATGAAGGTGGGGGCAAAAACACCATATATTTT. Protein sequence: CASRHEGGGKNTIYF.

This chain links TRBV15 with TRBJ2-1; TRBD2 agrees at 13 bases. The CDR3 consists of 17 residues. The V gene end was trimmed by 6 bases and the J gene end by 5 bases; junction bases not matched to a gene: 10. Per the germline V gene, CDR1 is LNHNV and CDR2 is YYDKDF (reference sequence). CDR3 bases: TGTGCCACCAGAGACAGGGGGGGACTAGCGGGAAACAATGAGCAGTTCTTC. This codes for CATRDRGGLAGNNEQFF.